The subject of this entry is one TCR beta chain. The study assigned cohorts using participant-reported clinical history. This specimen comes from a study of blood T cell repertoires in COVID-19. Across the whole study: From the United States, Italy and Spain came samples of acute and convalescent COVID-19. T cells, B-cell-depleted T cells, or PBMCs provided the cDNA or gDNA that served as material.

Original analysis: Cell counts per sample came from amplifying reference gene primers. Sequencing was performed with immunoSEQ multiplex PCR; in TCRdb, only in-frame clones are kept and a portion is missing. The DNA gave D and trimming, while V, J and clone size come from that table. Of about 370,000 clones listed, 80% to 90% were seen once; the top ten hold 1%. J gave up 8 bases and V 0 bases, and 10 bases lay outside the gene matches. CDR1 and CDR2 from the germline V gene are SGHRS and YFSETQ. The CDR3 has 16 amino acids. Sample: PBMCs or T cells enriched from blood (not recorded which). The TCR sequence derives from a young man who had recovered from COVID-19. The V and J genes are TRBV5-1 and TRBJ2-1, with 8 positions matching TRBD1. CDR3 amino acids: CASSLVGDRSFHEQFF. The DNA for the CDR3 is TGCGCCAGCAGCTTGGTAGGGGACAGGAGTTTCCATGAGCAGTTCTTC.